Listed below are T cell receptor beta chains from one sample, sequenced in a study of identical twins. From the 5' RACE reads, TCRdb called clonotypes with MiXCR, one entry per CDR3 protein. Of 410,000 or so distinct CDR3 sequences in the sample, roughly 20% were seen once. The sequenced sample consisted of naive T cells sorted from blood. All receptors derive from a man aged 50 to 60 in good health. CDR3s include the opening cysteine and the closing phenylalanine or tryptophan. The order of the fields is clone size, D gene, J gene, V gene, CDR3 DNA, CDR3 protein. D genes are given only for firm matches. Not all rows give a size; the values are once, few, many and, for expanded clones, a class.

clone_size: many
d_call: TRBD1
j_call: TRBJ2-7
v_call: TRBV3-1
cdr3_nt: TGTGCCAGCAGCCATACAGGGGCTTACGAGCAGTACTTC
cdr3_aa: CASSHTGAYEQYF

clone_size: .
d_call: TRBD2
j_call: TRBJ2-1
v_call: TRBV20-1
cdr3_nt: TGCAGTGCTAGACTTACTAGCGGGAGGAGCTCCTACAATGAGCAGTTCTTC
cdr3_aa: CSARLTSGRSSYNEQFF

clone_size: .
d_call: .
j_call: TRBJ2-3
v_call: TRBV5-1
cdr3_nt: TGCGCCAGCAGCTGGGGGCGCTATCCAGATACGCAGTATTTT
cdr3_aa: CASSWGRYPDTQYF

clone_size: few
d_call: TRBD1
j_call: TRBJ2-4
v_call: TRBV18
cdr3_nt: TGTGCCAGCTCACCGCTACAGGGGCAAGCCAAAAACATTCAGTACTTC
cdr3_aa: CASSPLQGQAKNIQYF

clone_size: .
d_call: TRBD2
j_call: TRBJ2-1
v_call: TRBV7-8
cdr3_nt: TGTGCCAGCAGCTTTTGGACTAGCGGGGGGGCCACTTACAATGAGCAGTTCTTC
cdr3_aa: CASSFWTSGGATYNEQFF

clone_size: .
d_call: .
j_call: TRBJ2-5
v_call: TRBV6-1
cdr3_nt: TGTGCCAGCAGTGATGAGGGTAACCAAGAGACCCAGTACTTC
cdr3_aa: CASSDEGNQETQYF

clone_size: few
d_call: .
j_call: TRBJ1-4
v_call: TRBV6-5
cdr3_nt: TGTGCCAGCAGTTACTCGAGCGGCGCTCAGAGTGAAAAACTGTTTTTT
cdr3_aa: CASSYSSGAQSEKLFF

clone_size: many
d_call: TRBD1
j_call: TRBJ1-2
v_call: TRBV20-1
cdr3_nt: TGCAGTGCTAGGTGGACAGGGGATGGCTACACCTTC
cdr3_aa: CSARWTGDGYTF

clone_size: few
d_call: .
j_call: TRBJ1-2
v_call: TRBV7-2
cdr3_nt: TGTGCCAGCACCCCCTACACACTGAAAGTCGGTGGCTACACCTTC
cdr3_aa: CASTPYTLKVGGYTF

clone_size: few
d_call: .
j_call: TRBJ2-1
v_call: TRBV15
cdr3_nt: TGTGCCACCAGCGAGCCCGGGGTCTACAATGAGCAGTTCTTC
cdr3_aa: CATSEPGVYNEQFF

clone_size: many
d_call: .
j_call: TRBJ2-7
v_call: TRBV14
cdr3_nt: TGTGCCAGCAGTCCCAGGGGCTCAAGCTCCTACGAGCAGTACTTC
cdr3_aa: CASSPRGSSSYEQYF

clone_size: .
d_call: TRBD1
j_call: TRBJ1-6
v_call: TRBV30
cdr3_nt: TGTGCCTGGAGTGTTGGGACAGTTAATTCACCCCTCCACTTT
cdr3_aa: CAWSVGTVNSPLHF

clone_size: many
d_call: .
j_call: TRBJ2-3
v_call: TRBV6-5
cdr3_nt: TGTGCCAGCAGTTACTCGCCGGGAGTGAGGGGCACAGATACGCAGTATTTT
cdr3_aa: CASSYSPGVRGTDTQYF

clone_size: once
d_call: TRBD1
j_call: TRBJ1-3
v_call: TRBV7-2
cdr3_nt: TGTGCCAGCAGCTTGGTGACAGGGACTATCTCTGGAAACACCATATATTTT
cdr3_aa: CASSLVTGTISGNTIYF

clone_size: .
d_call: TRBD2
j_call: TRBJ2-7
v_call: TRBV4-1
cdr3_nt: TGCGCCAGCAGCCAACCGACTAGCGGGGACTACGAGCAGTACTTC
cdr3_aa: CASSQPTSGDYEQYF

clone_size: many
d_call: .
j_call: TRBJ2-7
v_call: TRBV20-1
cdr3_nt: TGCAGCGCCGGGCGGATCGTGGACGAGCAGTACTTC
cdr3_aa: CSAGRIVDEQYF

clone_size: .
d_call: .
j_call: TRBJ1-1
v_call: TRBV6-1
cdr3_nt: TGTGCCAGCAGTGAATTACGCAGAGGGATGTCTACTGAAGCTTTCTTT
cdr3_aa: CASSELRRGMSTEAFF